This TCR beta chain originates from a study of OX40 agonist ivuxolimab in advanced cancers. As for the study in general: The treatment was a fully human IgG2 OX40 agonist, ivuxolimab. A diagnosis of hepatocellular carcinoma, melanoma, renal cell or head and neck cancer was present in dose-escalation patients.

This CDR3 comprises 11 residues. V lost 3 bases and J lost 4, with 1 base in between. Germline V gene sequence: CDR1 SGHDN, CDR2 FVKESK. Study results and caveats: Within 6 weeks, CD4+ and CD8+ blood T cells expanded clonally at 0.1 to 3.0 mg/kg. Individuals who were partial responders at 0.1-3.0 mg/kg had clonal expansion that ranked among the lowest.

Turning to this clone: Its target is not known.

Assay: immunoSEQ multiplex PCR; the TCRdb copy retains only in-frame clones and omits some. The sample lists about 110,000 clones; around nine tenths were seen once. This material consisted of CD4+ or CD8+ T cells sorted from blood, taken in a trial of the OX40 agonist ivuxolimab. The origin of this receptor is an adult with an advanced solid tumor such as melanoma, head and neck, liver or kidney cancer. The chain employs TRBV14 and TRBJ1-5; D not certain. CDR3 sequence: CASSQNQPQHF. The CDR3 DNA reads TGTGCCAGCAGCCAGAATCAGCCCCAGCATTTT. Based on the CDR3 plus reference TRBV14 and TRBJ1-5, the full variable domain is EAGVTQFPSHSVIEKGQTVTLRCDPISGHDNLYWYRRVMGKEIKFLLHFVKESKQDESGMPNNRFLAERTGGTYSTLKVQPAELEDSGVYFCASSQNQPQHFGDGTRLSIL.